The present T cell receptor beta chain was sequenced within a study of blood T cell repertoires in COVID-19. Whole-study context: Whether acute or convalescent, the COVID-19 samples came from the United States, Italy and Spain. From T cells, B-cell-depleted T cells, or PBMCs came the material, which was cDNA or gDNA.

Original processing methods: Reference gene primer amplification in the assay estimated nucleated cell counts. Assay: immunoSEQ multiplex PCR; the TCRdb copy retains only in-frame clones and omits some. V, J and clone size derive from that table, while D and trimming were established from the DNA sequence. Seen here are roughly 56,000 clones, about 90% observed once, and the top ten hold approximately 14%. The V segment lost 5 bases and the J segment 1 base; nucleotides outside the gene matches: 4. This CDR3 contains 15 residues. In germline, CDR1 is LNHDA, CDR2 SQIVND (reference sequence). The sample comprised peripheral blood. The rearrangement links TRBV19 to TRBJ2-2; 7 bases are shared with TRBD1. The source of this sequence is a human donor in a cohort sampled during active COVID-19. The CDR3 loop is CASSFRDRNTGELFF. In DNA form, the CDR3 reads TGTGCCAGTAGTTTCCGGGACAGGAACACCGGGGAGCTGTTTTTT.